This paragraph reports one T cell receptor beta chain. Its antigen is as yet unknown. Between the mid-2010s and the late 2010s, patients underwent resection in Japan or China. H&E slides confirmed each diagnosis, reviewed by two pathologists independently. Premalignant or tumor cells were enriched by macro-dissection after pathologic assessment. Produced via immunoSEQ multiplex PCR; TCRdb's table is partial and in-frame only. The table includes tens of thousands of clones, roughly 80% detected once. The data originate from a study of immune evolution from preneoplasia to lung adenocarcinoma. Study-wide results and limits: Normal lung had the highest top T cell clone frequencies.

The V and J ends lost 4 bases and 7 bases respectively, with 16 bases between them. The CDR3 covers 15 residues. Germline V gene lookup returns CDR1 SNHLY and CDR2 FYNNEI. This chain joins TRBV2 and TRBJ2-2; perhaps TRBD1 as D (7 bases). The sample taken for sequencing was FFPE invasive lung adenocarcinoma tissue. The receptor was isolated from a person between 60 and 70 years old with lung adenocarcinoma. This CDR3 reads CASSGLEGASGELFF. In nucleotides, the CDR3 is TGTGCCAGCAGTGGTTTGGAGGGGGCTAGCGGGGAGCTGTTTTTT.